This T cell receptor (beta chain) was documented in a study of blood T cell repertoires in COVID-19. Background on the study: The origin of the acute and convalescent COVID-19 samples was the United States, Italy and Spain.

The V end was cut by 5 bases, the J end by 4 bases, with 12 bases between. CDR1 SNHLY and CDR2 FYNNEI come from the germline V gene. This CDR3 region has 14 residues. Turning to this clone: The sample holds other DNA sequences that translate to the same CDR3.

Generated by immunoSEQ multiplex PCR, the TCRdb table keeps only in-frame clones and is missing some. The sample shows about 150,000 clones, roughly 84% of them seen only once. This chain uses TRBV2 with TRBJ1-3; possible D gene TRBD1, 6 bases. Material for sequencing was peripheral blood. The source is a woman in her sixties or seventies with COVID-19, enrolled during active disease. The CDR3 protein is CASSYRAAGNTIYF. CDR3 in DNA: TGTGCCAGCAGTTACAGGGCGGCGGGAAACACCATATATTTT.